The T cell receptor (beta chain) under discussion was sequenced for a study of cytomegalovirus exposure and HLA in healthy donors. Primers included in the PCR were 60 Vbeta and 13 Jbeta primers. Libraries were prepared by immunoSEQ multiplex PCR; TCRdb keeps only in-frame clonotypes and omits some of them. The sample includes around 140,000 clones, around four fifths of them seen just once. Germline assignment: CDR1 SGHRS and CDR2 YFSETQ. The CDR3 spans 15 residues. V trimming: 5 bases; J trimming: 4 bases; junction bases outside the gene matches: 5. Material: PBMCs. The clonotype was recovered from a female donor in good health and CMV-seronegative. The V and J genes are TRBV5-1 and TRBJ2-1, with 11 bases lining up with TRBD2. The CDR3 protein is CASRFGTSGYNEQFF. CDR3 DNA sequence: TGCGCCAGCAGGTTCGGGACTAGCGGATACAATGAGCAGTTCTTC.